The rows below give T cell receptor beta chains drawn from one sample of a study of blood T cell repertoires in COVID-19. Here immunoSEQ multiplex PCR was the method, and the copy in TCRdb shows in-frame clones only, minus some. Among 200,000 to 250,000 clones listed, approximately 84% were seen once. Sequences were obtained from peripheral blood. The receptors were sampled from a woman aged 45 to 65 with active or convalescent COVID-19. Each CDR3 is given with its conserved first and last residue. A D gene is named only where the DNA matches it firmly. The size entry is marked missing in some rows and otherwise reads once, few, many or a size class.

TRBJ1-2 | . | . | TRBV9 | TGTGCCAGCAGCACCCTGGGCAGCTATGGCTACACCTTC | CASSTLGSYGYTF
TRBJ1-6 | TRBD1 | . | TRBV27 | TGTGCCAGCAGGCTCACCATACCGGGACAGGGGATTTCACCCCTCCACTTT | CASRLTIPGQGISPLHF
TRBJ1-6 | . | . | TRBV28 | TGTGCCAGCAGTTTACTCGGACAGAATAATTCACCCCTCCACTTT | CASSLLGQNNSPLHF
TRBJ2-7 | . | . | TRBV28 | TGTGCCAGCAGTTTAACAGGGACGGTTACTTCCTACGAGCAGTACTTC | CASSLTGTVTSYEQYF
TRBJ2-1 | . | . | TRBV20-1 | TGCAGTGCTAGTACGGAGGAGGACTACAATGAGCAGTTCTTC | CSASTEEDYNEQFF
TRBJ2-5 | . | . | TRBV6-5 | TGTGCCAGCATTCGAGTAGGAGGAGAGACCCAGTACTTC | CASIRVGGETQYF
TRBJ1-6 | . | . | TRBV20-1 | TGCAGTGCTAGTCCCCCCGCCTATAATTCACCCCTCCACTTT | CSASPPAYNSPLHF
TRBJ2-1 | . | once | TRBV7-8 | TGTGCCAGCAGCCGCCTTCAGGGTGGGCAGTTCTTC | CASSRLQGGQFF
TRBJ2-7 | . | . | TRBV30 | TGTGCCTGGAGCGTCCCGCAGCTTAGGAGCTCCTACGAGCAGTACTTC | CAWSVPQLRSSYEQYF
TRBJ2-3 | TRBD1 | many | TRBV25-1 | TGTGCCAGCAGTGAAGGGCAGGGGGAGATAGATACGCAGTATTTT | CASSEGQGEIDTQYF
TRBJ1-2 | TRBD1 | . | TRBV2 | TGTGCCAGCAGCCAATCGACAGGGAGAGGCTACACCTTC | CASSQSTGRGYTF
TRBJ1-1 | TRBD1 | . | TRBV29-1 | TGCAGCGTTGGGGGACAGCTGAACACTGAAGCTTTCTTT | CSVGGQLNTEAFF
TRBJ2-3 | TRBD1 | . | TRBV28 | TGTGCCAGCAAAATACAGGGGAGTACGCAGTATTTT | CASKIQGSTQYF
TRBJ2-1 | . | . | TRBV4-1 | TGCGCCAGCAGCCAAGCGTTTTCCGGGCTAGCGAAGTGGGATGAGCAGTTCTTC | CASSQAFSGLAKWDEQFF
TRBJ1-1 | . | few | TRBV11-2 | TGTGCCAGCTCGGGGGGGCGGCCCTCCACTGAAGCTTTCTTT | CASSGGRPSTEAFF
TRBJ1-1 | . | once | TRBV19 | TGTGCCAGTAGTCTAAACAGGGTTCAGAGGACTGAAGCTTTCTTT | CASSLNRVQRTEAFF
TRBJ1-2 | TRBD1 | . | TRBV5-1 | TGCGCCAGCAGCATCCCCGGGACAGGGTCCGGCTACACCTTC | CASSIPGTGSGYTF
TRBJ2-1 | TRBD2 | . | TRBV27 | TGTGCCAGCAGTTTTTCCGTTAGCGGGAGCAATGAGCAGTTCTTC | CASSFSVSGSNEQFF
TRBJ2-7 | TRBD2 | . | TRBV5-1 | TGCGCCAGCAGCAGACGGACTAGCGGTCATTACGCCGAGCAGTACTTC | CASSRRTSGHYAEQYF
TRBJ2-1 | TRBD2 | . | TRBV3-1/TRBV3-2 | TGTGCCAGCAGCCAATGGGGGGAGGGCAATGAGCAGTTCTTC | CASSQWGEGNEQFF
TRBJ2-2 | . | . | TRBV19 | TGTGCCAGTAGTATGTGGACAATGAACACCGGGGAGCTGTTTTTT | CASSMWTMNTGELFF
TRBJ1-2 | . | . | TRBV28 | TGTGCCAGCAGTTTATACGGACAGCAGGAGGGCTACACCTTC | CASSLYGQQEGYTF
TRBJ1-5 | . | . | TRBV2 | TGTGCCAGCAGTGGACAGGTTGCCACCAATCAGCCCCAGCATTTT | CASSGQVATNQPQHF
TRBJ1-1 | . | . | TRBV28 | TGTGCCAGCCGAGTGACTATGAACACTGAAGCTTTCTTT | CASRVTMNTEAFF
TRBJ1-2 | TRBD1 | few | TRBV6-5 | TGTGCCAGCTCCCGGGACAGGGTATTTCGGGGCTACACCTTC | CASSRDRVFRGYTF
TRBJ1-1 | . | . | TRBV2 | TGTGCCAGCAGTGGGCAACCGAACACTGAAGCTTTCTTT | CASSGQPNTEAFF
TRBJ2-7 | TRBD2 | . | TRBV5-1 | TGCGCCAGCAGCCCTAGCGGAGATTACGAGCAGTACTTC | CASSPSGDYEQYF
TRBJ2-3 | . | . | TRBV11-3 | TGTGCCAGCAGTATGGGGTCTAGCACCACAGATACGCAGTATTTT | CASSMGSSTTDTQYF